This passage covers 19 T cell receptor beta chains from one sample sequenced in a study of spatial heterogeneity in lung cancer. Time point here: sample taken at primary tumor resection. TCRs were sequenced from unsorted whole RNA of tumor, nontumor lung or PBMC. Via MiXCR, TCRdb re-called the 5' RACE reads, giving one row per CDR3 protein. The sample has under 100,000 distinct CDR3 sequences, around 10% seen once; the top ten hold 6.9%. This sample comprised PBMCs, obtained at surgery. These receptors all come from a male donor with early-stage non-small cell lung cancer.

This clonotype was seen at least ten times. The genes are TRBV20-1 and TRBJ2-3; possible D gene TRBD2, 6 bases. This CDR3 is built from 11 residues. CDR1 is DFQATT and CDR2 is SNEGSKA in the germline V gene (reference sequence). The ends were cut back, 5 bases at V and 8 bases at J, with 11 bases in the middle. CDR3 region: CSASTGGTQYF. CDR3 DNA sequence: TGCAGTGCTTCCACCGGGGGTACGCAGTATTTT.

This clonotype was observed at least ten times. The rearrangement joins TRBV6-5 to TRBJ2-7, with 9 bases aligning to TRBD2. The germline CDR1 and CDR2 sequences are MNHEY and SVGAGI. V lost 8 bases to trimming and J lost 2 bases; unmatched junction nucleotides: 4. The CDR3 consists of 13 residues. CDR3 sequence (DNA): TGTGCCAGCGCTAGCGGGGCGGCCTACGAGCAGTACTTC. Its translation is CASASGAAYEQYF.

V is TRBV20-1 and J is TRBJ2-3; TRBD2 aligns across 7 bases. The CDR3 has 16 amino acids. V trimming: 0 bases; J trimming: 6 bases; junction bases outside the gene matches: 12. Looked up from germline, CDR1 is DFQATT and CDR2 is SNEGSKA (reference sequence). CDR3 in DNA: TGCAGTGCTAGAGATTCGTCTAGCGGCCCCGGGGATACGCAGTATTTT. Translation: CSARDSSSGPGDTQYF.

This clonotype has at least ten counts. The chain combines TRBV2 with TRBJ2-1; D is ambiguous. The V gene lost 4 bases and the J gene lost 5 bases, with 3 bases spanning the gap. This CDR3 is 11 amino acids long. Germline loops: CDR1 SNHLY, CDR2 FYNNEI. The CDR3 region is CASSVNNEQFF. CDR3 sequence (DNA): TGTGCCAGCAGTGTTAACAATGAGCAGTTCTTC.

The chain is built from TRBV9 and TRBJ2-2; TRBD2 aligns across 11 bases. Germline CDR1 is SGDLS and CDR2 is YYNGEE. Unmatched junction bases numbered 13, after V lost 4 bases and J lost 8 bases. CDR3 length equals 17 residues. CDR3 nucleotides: TGTGCCAGCAGCCCACGGGAGACTAGCGGGGCCGTGGGGGAGCTGTTTTTT. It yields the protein CASSPRETSGAVGELFF.

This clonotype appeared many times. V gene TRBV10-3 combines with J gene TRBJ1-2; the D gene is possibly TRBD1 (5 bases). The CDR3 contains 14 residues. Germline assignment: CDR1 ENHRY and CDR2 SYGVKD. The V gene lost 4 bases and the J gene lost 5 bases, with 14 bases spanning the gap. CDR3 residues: CAISGGDVGYGYTF. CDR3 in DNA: TGTGCCATCAGTGGCGGGGACGTCGGTTATGGCTACACCTTC.

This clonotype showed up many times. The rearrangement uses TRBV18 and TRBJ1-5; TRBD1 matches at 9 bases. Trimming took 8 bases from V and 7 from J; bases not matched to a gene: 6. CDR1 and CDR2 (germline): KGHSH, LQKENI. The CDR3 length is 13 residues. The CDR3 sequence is CASKQGAGQPQHF. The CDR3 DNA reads TGTGCCAGCAAACAGGGGGCTGGACAGCCCCAGCATTTT.

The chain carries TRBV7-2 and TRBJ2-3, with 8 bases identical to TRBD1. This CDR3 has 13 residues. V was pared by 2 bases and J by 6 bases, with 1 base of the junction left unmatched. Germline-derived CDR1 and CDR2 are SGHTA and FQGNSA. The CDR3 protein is CASSLNRGDTQYF. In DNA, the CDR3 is TGTGCCAGCAGCTTAAACAGGGGGGATACGCAGTATTTT.

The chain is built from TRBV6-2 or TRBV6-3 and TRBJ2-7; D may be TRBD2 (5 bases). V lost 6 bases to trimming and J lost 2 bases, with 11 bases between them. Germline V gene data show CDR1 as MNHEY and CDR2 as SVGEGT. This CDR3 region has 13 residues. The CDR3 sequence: CASRSGSPYEQYF. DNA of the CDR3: TGTGCCAGCAGAAGCGGATCTCCCTACGAGCAGTACTTC.

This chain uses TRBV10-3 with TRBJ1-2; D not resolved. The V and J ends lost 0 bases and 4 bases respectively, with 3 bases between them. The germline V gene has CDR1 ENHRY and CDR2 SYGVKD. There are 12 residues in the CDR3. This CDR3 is CAISESGYGYTF. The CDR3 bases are TGTGCCATCAGTGAGTCAGGCTATGGCTACACCTTC.

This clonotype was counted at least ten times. Written as DNA, the CDR3 is TGTGCCAGCAGTGTTGCCGGGGCCGAGCAGTACTTC. Translating it yields CASSVAGAEQYF. This chain uses TRBV2 with TRBJ2-7, with D perhaps given as TRBD1 or TRBD2 (5 bases each). The CDR3 spans 12 residues. The V and J ends lost 4 bases and 6 bases respectively, with 10 bases between them. CDR1 and CDR2 (germline): SNHLY, FYNNEI. The entire variable domain, with the rest obtained from reference TRBV2 and TRBJ2-7, is as follows: EPEVTQTPSHQVTQMGQEVILRCVPISNHLYFYWYRQILGQKVEFLVSFYNNEISEKSEIFDDQFSVERPDGSNFTLKIRSTKLEDSAMYFCASSVAGAEQYFGPGTRLTVT.

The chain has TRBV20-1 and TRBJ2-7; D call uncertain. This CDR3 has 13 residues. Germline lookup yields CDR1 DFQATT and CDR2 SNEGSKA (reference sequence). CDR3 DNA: TGCAGCGGCTACCGAAGTGGCCAGTACGAGCAGTACTTC. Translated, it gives CSGYRSGQYEQYF.

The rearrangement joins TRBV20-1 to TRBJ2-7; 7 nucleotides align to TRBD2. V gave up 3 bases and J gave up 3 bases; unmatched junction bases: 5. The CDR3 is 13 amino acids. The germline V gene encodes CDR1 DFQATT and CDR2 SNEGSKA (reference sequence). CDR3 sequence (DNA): TGCAGTGCTAGCGGGAGGCCCCTCTACGAGCAGTACTTC. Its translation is CSASGRPLYEQYF.

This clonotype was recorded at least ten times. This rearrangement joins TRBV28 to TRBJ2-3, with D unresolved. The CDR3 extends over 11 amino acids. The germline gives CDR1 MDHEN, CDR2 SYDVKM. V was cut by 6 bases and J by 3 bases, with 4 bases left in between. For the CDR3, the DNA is TGTGCCAGCAGATTTACAGATACGCAGTATTTT. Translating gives CASRFTDTQYF.

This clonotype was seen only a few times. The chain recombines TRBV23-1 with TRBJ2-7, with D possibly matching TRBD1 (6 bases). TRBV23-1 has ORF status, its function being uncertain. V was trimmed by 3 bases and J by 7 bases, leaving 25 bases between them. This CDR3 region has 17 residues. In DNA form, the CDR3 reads TGCGCCAGCAGTCACCCACAGGGCCCCTACCCGTCGGGTGAGCAGTACTTC. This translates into CASSHPQGPYPSGEQYF.

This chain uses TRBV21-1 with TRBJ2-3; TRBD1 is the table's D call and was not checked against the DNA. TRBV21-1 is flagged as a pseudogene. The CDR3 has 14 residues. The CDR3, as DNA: TGTGCCAGCAGCCCACGGGTCCCCACAGATACGCAGTATTTT. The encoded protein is CASSPRVPTDTQYF.

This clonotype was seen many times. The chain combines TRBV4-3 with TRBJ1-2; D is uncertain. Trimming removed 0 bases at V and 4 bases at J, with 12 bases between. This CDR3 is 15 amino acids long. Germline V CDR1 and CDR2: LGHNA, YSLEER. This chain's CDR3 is CASSQEVASRYGYTF. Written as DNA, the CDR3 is TGCGCCAGCAGCCAAGAAGTGGCCAGCCGCTATGGCTACACCTTC.

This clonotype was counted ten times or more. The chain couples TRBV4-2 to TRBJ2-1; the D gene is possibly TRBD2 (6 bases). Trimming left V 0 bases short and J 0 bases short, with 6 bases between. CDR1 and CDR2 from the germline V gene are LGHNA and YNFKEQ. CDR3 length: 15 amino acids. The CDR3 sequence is CASSQEGGSYNEQFF. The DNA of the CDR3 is TGTGCCAGCAGCCAAGAGGGGGGCTCCTACAATGAGCAGTTCTTC.

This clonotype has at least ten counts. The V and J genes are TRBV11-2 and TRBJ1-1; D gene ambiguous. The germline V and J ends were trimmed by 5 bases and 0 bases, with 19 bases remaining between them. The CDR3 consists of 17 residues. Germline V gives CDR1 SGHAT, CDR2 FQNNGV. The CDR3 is CASSPFVLETLNTEAFF. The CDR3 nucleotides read TGTGCCAGCAGCCCCTTTGTTCTTGAGACCCTGAACACTGAAGCTTTCTTT.